A single sample gave rise to the 8 T cell receptor beta chains below, sequenced in a study of graft-versus-host responses after intestinal transplantation. Profiled with immunoSEQ multiplex PCR; TCRdb holds only in-frame clones, not every one. The table includes about 120,000 clones, 95% detected once. These TCRs' antigens remain unknown. Specimen: unstimulated CD8+ T cells sorted from spleen or lymph node cells, collected before intestinal transplant. These TCRs come from a human donor who received an intestinal transplant.

The rearrangement uses TRBV9 and TRBJ1-1, with D unresolved. Germline lookup yields CDR1 SGDLS and CDR2 YYNGEE. The CDR3 length is 13 residues. Trimming took 6 bases from V and 6 from J, leaving 15 bases between them. The CDR3 region is CASNSGYGAEAFF. The CDR3 DNA follows: TGTGCCAGCAATTCTGGGTACGGGGCTGAAGCTTTCTTT.

Here the CDR3 reads CASSLNRAEAFF. The CDR3 coding sequence is TGTGCCAGCAGCTTAAACAGGGCTGAAGCTTTCTTT. The chain has TRBV7-9 and TRBJ1-1, with a tentative D call TRBD1 (6 bases). This CDR3 region has 12 residues. Germline lookup yields CDR1 SEHNR and CDR2 FQNEAQ (reference sequence). The germline V and J ends were trimmed by 2 bases and 6 bases, with 7 bases remaining between them.

The V gene is TRBV7-8, the J gene TRBJ2-1, with TRBD2 as a possible D gene (6 bases). There are 14 residues in the CDR3. CDR1 is SGHVS, CDR2 FQNEAQ, per germline. Trimming left V 0 bases short and J 8 bases short, with 11 bases between. CDR3 nucleotides: TGTGCCAGCAGCTTAGCGCGTCTAGCGTATGAGCAGTTCTTC. Protein: CASSLARLAYEQFF.

The genes are TRBV12-2 and TRBJ1-5. TRBV12-2 is a known pseudogene. The CDR3 contains 20 residues. The CDR3: CASRLAFVRGGHQYAQPQHF. CDR3 sequence (DNA): TGTGCAAGTCGCTTAGCGTTTGTCCGAGGCGGGCACCAATACGCTCAGCCCCAGCATTTT.

The chain couples TRBV28 to TRBJ1-3, with D tentatively TRBD1 (5 bases). Trimming shortened V by 6 bases and J by 4 bases, and 13 bases separated the two germline ends. The CDR3 runs to 14 residues. From germline, CDR1 is MDHEN and CDR2 SYDVKM. CDR3 sequence (DNA): TGTGCCAGCAGGGGGCAGGGTGTCGGAAACACCATATATTTT. Translation gives CASRGQGVGNTIYF.

The chain carries TRBV28 and TRBJ1-1, with a weak D call TRBD1 (5 bases). V gave up 2 bases and J gave up 9 bases, with 10 bases separating them. CDR3 size: 12 residues. Germline V CDR1 and CDR2: MDHEN, SYDVKM. Here the CDR3 DNA reads TGTGCCAGCAGTTTAATCGGGGGTAAAGCTTTCTTT. Translating it yields CASSLIGGKAFF.

The chain uses TRBV13 and TRBJ2-2; TRBD1 aligns across 8 bases. Germline values: CDR1 PRHDT, CDR2 FYEKMQ (reference sequence). This CDR3 has 13 amino acids. Unmatched junction bases numbered 3, after V lost 5 bases and J lost 7 bases. The CDR3 bases are TGTGCCAGCAGCCAGGGGGCAGGCGGGGAGCTGTTTTTT. Translating gives CASSQGAGGELFF.

The rearrangement links TRBV27 to TRBJ2-7, with 9 bases fitting TRBD1. The germline V gene encodes CDR1 MNHEY and CDR2 SMNVEV (reference sequence). CDR3 length equals 14 residues. After removal of 11 bases from V and 1 base from J, the junction contained 9 bases not matched to a gene. CDR3 DNA sequence: TGTGCCTCCACCCCGGGACAGGGTTCCTACGAGCAGTACTTC. It codes for CASTPGQGSYEQYF.